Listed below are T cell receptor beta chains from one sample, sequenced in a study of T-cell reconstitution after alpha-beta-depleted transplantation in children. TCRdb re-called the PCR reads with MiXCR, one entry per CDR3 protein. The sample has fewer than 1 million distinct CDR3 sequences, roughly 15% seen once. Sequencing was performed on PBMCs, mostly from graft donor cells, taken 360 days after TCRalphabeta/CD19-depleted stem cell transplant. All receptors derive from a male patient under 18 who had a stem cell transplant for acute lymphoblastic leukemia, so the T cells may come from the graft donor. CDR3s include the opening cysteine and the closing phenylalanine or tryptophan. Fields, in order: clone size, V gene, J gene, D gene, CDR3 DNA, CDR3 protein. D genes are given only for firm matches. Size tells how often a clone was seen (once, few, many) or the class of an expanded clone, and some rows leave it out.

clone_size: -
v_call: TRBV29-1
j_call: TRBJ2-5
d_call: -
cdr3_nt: TGCAGCGTTGAAGATCACGTCAGGACCACCCAAGAGACCCAGTACTTC
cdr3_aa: CSVEDHVRTTQETQYF

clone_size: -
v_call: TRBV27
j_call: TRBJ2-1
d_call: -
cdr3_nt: TGTGCCAGCAGTCCCACGCCCTACAATGAGCAGTTCTTC
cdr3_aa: CASSPTPYNEQFF

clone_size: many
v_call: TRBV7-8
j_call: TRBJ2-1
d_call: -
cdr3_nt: TGTGCCAGCAGCCCGATGCATCCTAACTCCTACAATGAGCAGTTCTTC
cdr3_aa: CASSPMHPNSYNEQFF

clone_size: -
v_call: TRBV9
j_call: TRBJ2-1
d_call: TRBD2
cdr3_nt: TGTGCCAGCAGCGTAGCTAGCGGGACGTCCTCCTACAATGAGCAGTTCTTC
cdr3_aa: CASSVASGTSSYNEQFF

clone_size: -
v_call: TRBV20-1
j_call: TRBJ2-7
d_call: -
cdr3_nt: TGCAGTGCTAGAACTCACGGGGAATCCTACGAGCAGTACTTC
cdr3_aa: CSARTHGESYEQYF

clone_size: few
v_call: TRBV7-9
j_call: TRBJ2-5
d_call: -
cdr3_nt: TGTGCCAGCAGCCGCTCGATGGGCCATCAGGAGACCCAGTACTTC
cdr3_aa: CASSRSMGHQETQYF

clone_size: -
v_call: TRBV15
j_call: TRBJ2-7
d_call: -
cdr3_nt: TGTGCCACCAGCAGGGGGAACTGGCGGCAGTACTTC
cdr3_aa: CATSRGNWRQYF

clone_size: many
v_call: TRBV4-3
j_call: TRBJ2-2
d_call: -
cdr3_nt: TGCGCCAGCAGCCAGGACTTGAACACCGGGGAGCTGTTTTTT
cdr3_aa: CASSQDLNTGELFF

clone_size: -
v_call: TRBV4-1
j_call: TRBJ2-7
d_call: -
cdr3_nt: TGCGTTGATACCACTAGCAGCCAAGATTCGGGGCCTGGCGCCGAGCAGTACTTC
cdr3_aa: CVDTTSSQDSGPGAEQYF

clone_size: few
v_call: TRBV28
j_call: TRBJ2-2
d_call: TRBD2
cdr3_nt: TGTGCCAGCAGTTTCCTGCCGCGGGAGACCGGGGAGCTGTTTTTT
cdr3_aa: CASSFLPRETGELFF

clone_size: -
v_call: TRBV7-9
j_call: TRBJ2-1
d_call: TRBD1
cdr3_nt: TGTGCCAGCAGCAGGCCGGGACAGAGATACAATGAGCAGTTCTTC
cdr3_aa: CASSRPGQRYNEQFF

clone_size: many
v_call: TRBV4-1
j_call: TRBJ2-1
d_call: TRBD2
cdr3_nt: TGCGCCAGCACCCTAGCGGGAGGGGCCAATGAGCAGTTCTTC
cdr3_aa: CASTLAGGANEQFF

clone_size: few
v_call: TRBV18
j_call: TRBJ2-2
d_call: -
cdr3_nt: TGTGCCAGCTCCCCAACGGCTGGGACAATGAACACCGGGGAGCTGTTTTTT
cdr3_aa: CASSPTAGTMNTGELFF

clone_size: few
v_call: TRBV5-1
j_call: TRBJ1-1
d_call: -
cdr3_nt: TGCGCCAGCAGCCGTCAGGAGGCTGAAGCTTTCTTT
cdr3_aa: CASSRQEAEAFF

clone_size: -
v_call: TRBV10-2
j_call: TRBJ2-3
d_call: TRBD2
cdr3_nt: TGCGCCAGCAGGATGTCCGGGACTAGCGGGTTCCCCTCCCGGGGATATACGCAGTATTTT
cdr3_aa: CASRMSGTSGFPSRGYTQYF

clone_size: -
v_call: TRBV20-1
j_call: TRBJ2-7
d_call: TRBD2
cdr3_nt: TGCAGTGCTAGACCGTTAACTAGCGCCTCCTACGAGCAGTACTTC
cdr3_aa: CSARPLTSASYEQYF

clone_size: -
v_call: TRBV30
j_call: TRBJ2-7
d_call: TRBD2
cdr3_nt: TGTGCCTGGACCTCCGGGACTAGCGGGAGTGTGAAACCTTACTACGAGCAGTACTTC
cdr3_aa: CAWTSGTSGSVKPYYEQYF

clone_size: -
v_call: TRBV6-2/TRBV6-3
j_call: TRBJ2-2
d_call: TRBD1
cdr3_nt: TGTGCCAGCAGTTATCGGGGGACAGGGGTATACGGGGAGCTGTTTTTT
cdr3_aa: CASSYRGTGVYGELFF

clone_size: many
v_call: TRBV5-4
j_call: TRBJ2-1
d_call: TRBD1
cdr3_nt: TGTGCCAGCAGCCCGGGGACAGAGGGGTACAATGAGCAGTTCTTC
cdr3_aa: CASSPGTEGYNEQFF

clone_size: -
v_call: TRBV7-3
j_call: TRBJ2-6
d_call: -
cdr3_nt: TGTGCCAGCAGCTCCCCTCCCCACTCTGGGGCCAACGTCCTGACTTTC
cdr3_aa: CASSSPPHSGANVLTF

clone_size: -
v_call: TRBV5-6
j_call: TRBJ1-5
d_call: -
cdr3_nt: TGTGCCAGCAGCTCTGGCTCCGGACTTACACATCAGCCCCAGCATTTT
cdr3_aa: CASSSGSGLTHQPQHF

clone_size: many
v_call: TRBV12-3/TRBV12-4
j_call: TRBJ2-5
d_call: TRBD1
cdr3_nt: TGTGCCAGCAGTCCGCGGACAGGTGGGGAGACCCAGTACTTC
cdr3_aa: CASSPRTGGETQYF

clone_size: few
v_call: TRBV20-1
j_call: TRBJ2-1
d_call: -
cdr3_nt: TGCAGTGCCAGCCGGGTCAGCTCCTACAATGAGCAGTTCTTC
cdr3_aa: CSASRVSSYNEQFF

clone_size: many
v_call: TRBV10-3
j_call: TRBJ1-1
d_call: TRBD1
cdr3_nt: TGTGCCATCAGTGCAACAGGGGGGAGCACTGAAGCTTTCTTT
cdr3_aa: CAISATGGSTEAFF

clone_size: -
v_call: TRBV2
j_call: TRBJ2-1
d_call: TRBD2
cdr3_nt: TGTGCCAGCAGACCGGGACTAGCGGCCCACAATGAGCAGTTCTTC
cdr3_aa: CASRPGLAAHNEQFF

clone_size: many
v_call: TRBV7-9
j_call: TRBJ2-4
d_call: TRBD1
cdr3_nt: TGTGCCAGCAGCTTATGGGGACAGGGTTTAAAAAACATTCAGTACTTC
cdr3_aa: CASSLWGQGLKNIQYF

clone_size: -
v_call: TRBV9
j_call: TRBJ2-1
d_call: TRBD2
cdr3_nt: TGTGCCAGCAGCGGAGGACTAGGACGTGAGCAGTTCTTC
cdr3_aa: CASSGGLGREQFF

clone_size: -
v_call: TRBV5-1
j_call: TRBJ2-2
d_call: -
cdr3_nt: TGCGCCAGCAGACGGCTGAACACCGGGGAGCTGTTTTTT
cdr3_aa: CASRRLNTGELFF

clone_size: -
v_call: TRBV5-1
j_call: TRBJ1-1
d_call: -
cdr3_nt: TGCGCCAGCAGCTTGCTGGAATGGGGCACTGAAGCTTTCTTT
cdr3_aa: CASSLLEWGTEAFF

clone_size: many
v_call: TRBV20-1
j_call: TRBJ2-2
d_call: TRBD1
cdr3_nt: TGCAGTGCTAGAGCCGGGACAGTGAACACCGGGGAGCTGTTTTTT
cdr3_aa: CSARAGTVNTGELFF

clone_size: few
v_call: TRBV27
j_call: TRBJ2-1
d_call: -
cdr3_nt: TGTGCCAGCAGTTGGCAGGGAAGAGGTGGGAATGAGCAGTTCTTC
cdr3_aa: CASSWQGRGGNEQFF

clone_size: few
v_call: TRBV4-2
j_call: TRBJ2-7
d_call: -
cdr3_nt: TGTGCCAGCAGCCAAGGTCCTAGTCCCAGAGCCTACGAGCAGTACTTC
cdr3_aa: CASSQGPSPRAYEQYF

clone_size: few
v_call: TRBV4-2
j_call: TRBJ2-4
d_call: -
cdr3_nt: TGTGCCAGCAGCCCCCCTGCAGGCCTACTAGCCAAAAACATTCAGTACTTC
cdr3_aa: CASSPPAGLLAKNIQYF

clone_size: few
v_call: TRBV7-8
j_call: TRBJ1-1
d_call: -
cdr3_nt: TGTGCCAGCAGCTTAGCGCTCCCCGTGACTACTGAAGCTTTCTTT
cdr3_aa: CASSLALPVTTEAFF

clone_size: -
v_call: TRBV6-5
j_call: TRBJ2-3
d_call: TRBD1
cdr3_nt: TGTGCCAGCAGTTACTGGGGACAGGGTAGCACAGATACGCAGTATTTT
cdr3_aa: CASSYWGQGSTDTQYF

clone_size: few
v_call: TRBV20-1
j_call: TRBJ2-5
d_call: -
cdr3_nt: TGCAGTGCTAGAGATAAGTTTGGGCAGGGCGAGACCCAGTACTTC
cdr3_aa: CSARDKFGQGETQYF

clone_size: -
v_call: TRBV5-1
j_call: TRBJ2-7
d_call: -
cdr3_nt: TGCGCCAGCAGCTTGGAGGCCCATGGAATCGAGCAGTACTTC
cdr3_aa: CASSLEAHGIEQYF

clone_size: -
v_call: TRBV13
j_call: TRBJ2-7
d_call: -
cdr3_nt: TGTGCCAGCAGCTTAGGGGCTAGCCGCGACGAGCAGTACTTC
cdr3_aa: CASSLGASRDEQYF

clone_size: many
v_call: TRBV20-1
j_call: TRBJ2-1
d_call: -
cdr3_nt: TGCAGTGCTAGAGTAGGGGGGGACTACAATGAGCAGTTCTTC
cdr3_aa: CSARVGGDYNEQFF

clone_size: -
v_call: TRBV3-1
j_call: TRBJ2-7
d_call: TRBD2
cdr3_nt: TGTGCCAGCAGCCTCCAAAATAGCGGGAGTGGATACGAGCAGTACTTC
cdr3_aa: CASSLQNSGSGYEQYF

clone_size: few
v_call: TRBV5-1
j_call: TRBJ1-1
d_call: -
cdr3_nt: TGCGCCAGCAGCTTGGCCGTGTCACCCCTATCTGAAGCTTTCTTT
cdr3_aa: CASSLAVSPLSEAFF

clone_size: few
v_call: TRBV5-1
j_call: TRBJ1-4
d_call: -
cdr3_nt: TGCGCCAGCAGCTCCAGGGTAGGAGAAGAAAAACTGTTTTTT
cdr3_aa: CASSSRVGEEKLFF

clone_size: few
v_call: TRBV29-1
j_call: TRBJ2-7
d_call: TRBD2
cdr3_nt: TGCAGCCCGAGGGCGGGAGGGCCCTACGAGCAGTACTTC
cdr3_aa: CSPRAGGPYEQYF

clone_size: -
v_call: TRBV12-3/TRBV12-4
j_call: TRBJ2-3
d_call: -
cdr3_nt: TGTGCCAGCAGTTTTCGGCGGACGAGCGCTACAGATACGCAGTATTTT
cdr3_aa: CASSFRRTSATDTQYF

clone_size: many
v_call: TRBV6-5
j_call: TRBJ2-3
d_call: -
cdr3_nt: TGTGCCAGCAGTTACTCGGGGACTCCCAGCACAGATACGCAGTATTTT
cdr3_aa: CASSYSGTPSTDTQYF

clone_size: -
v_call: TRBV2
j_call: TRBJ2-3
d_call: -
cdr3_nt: TGTGCCAGCAGTGCTTGGACTAGCACAGATACGCAGTATTTT
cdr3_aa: CASSAWTSTDTQYF

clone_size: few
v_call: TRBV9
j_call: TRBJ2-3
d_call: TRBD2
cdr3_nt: TGTGCCAGCAGCGGTTCAGCGGGAGCCCGCACAGATACGCAGTATTTT
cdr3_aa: CASSGSAGARTDTQYF

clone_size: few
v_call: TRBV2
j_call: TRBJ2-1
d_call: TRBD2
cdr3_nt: TGTGCCAGCAGCCGTGGGGCGGGACTAGTCAATGAGCAGTTCTTC
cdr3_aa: CASSRGAGLVNEQFF

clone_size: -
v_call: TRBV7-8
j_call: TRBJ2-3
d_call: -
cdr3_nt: TGTGCCAGCAGCTTACCCAGGGAATCCTATAGCACAGATACGCAGTATTTT
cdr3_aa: CASSLPRESYSTDTQYF

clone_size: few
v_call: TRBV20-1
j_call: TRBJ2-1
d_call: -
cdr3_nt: TGCAGTCAGCATGGGACCGTTGGGCTGGATGAGCAGTTCTTC
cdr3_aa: CSQHGTVGLDEQFF

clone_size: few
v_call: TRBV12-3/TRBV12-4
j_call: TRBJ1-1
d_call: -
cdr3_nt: TGTGCCAGCAGTTCGGACAGCTACACTGAAGCTTTCTTT
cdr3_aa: CASSSDSYTEAFF

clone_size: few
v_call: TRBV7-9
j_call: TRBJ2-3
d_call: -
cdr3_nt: TGTGCCAGCAGCTCATTAGCCCCCTACACAGATACGCAGTATTTT
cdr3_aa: CASSSLAPYTDTQYF

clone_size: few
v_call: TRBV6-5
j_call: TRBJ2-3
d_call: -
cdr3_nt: TGTGCCAGCAGTTACTCGATACTTGCCGCCGATACGCAGTATTTT
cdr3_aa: CASSYSILAADTQYF

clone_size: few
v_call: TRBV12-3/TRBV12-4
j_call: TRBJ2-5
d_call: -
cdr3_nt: TGTGCCAGCAGTTTAACGAGGGGGCGGGAGAGGGGTCGGACCGAAGAGACCCAGTACTTC
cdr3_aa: CASSLTRGRERGRTEETQYF

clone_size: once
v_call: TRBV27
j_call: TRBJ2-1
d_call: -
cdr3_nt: TGTGCCAGCAGTTTATCGAGGTGGGGATTGCAGTTCTTC
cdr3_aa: CASSLSRWGLQFF

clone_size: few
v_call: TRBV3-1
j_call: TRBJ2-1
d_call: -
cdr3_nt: TGTGCCAGCAGCCAAGATGGGGGGAGGACATTCCTCTACAATGAGCAGTTCTTC
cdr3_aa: CASSQDGGRTFLYNEQFF

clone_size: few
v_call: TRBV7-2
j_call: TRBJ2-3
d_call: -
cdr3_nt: TGTGCCAGCGACTATCGTACAGATACGCAGTATTTT
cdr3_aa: CASDYRTDTQYF